A selection of T cell receptor beta chains follows, all from one sample in a study of blood T cell repertoires in COVID-19. Only in-frame clones appear in the TCRdb table, and some are missing; sequencing was by immunoSEQ multiplex PCR. The sample has some 300,000 clones; more than 80% are singletons. The specimen sequenced was peripheral blood. These receptors all stem from a woman between 45 and 65 years old with COVID-19, enrolled during active disease. The conserved cysteine and the conserved F or W are not part of the CDR3 here.

V: TRBV15
J: TRBJ1-1
CDR3: ATSGQGSTEAF

V: TRBV5-5
J: TRBJ1-1
CDR3: ASSPTPGTEAF

V: TRBV7-9
J: TRBJ2-4
CDR3: ASSHSLAGEIAKNIQY

V: TRBV19
J: TRBJ2-3
CDR3: ASSSLASDTQY

V: TRBV4-2
J: TRBJ2-1
CDR3: ASSRRREGQYEQF

V: TRBV7-9
J: TRBJ2-7
CDR3: ASSLGGSYYEQY

V: TRBV24-1
J: TRBJ2-3
CDR3: ATSDTTSSTDTQY

V: TRBV30
J: TRBJ1-4
CDR3: AWSKTGRPMNEKLF

V: TRBV14
J: TRBJ1-4
CDR3: ASSQGGNEKLF

V: TRBV5-1
J: TRBJ2-5
CDR3: ASSFSPTSGRAVGKTQY

V: TRBV28
J: TRBJ1-4
CDR3: ASSQVGGTGIFSNEKLF

V: TRBV5-1
J: TRBJ2-7
CDR3: ASSLVSGGDSYEQY

V: TRBV5-1
J: TRBJ1-4
CDR3: ASRESDRRTNEKLF

V: TRBV7-9
J: TRBJ2-5
CDR3: ASSLLEDGETQY

V: TRBV10-3
J: TRBJ2-1
CDR3: AISDGGNEQF

V: TRBV14
J: TRBJ1-1
CDR3: ASSQGGQGPHEAF

V: TRBV14
J: TRBJ2-1
CDR3: ASSLTGTGIGNEQF

V: TRBV12-3/TRBV12-4
J: TRBJ1-2
CDR3: ASRQIYGYT

V: TRBV7-8
J: TRBJ2-1
CDR3: ASSLSGTGGYNEQF

V: TRBV24-1
J: TRBJ1-5
CDR3: ATSEAGTDSNQPQH

V: TRBV27
J: TRBJ2-7
CDR3: ASSFSVWDSTYEQY